This TCR beta chain was captured by sequencing in a study of blood T cells in healthy people across ages. Findings and caveats of the study: Donor CMV status, an unknown factor, possibly confounded changes in expanded clonotypes.

Then a second PCR, running about 6 to 12 cycles, was carried out with a sample-barcoded 5' primer and a J-beta primer mix. Every cDNA molecule bore a tag from a template-switch adaptor containing 12 random nucleotides. Each of the samples gave a minimum of 2.5 million paired-end reads that contained CDR3. TCRdb redid the calling of the 5' RACE reads with MiXCR, one entry per CDR3 protein. Of roughly 1.6 million distinct CDR3 sequences listed, about 35% are singletons. For this clonotype: The antigen is not known.

Per-sample yields of isolated PBMCs were at least 6 million. The source of this sequence is a woman aged 25-40 years in good health. Sample: blood.

The CDR3 protein is CASSYSWTSGNTGELFF. CDR3 coding DNA: TGTGCCAGCAGTTACTCGTGGACTAGCGGAAACACCGGGGAGCTGTTTTTT. The genes are TRBV6-2 or TRBV6-3 and TRBJ2-2, with 10 bases matching TRBD2. This CDR3 comprises 17 residues. J gave up 2 bases and V 0 bases, and 3 bases lay outside the gene matches. Germline assignment: CDR1 MNHEY and CDR2 SVGEGT.